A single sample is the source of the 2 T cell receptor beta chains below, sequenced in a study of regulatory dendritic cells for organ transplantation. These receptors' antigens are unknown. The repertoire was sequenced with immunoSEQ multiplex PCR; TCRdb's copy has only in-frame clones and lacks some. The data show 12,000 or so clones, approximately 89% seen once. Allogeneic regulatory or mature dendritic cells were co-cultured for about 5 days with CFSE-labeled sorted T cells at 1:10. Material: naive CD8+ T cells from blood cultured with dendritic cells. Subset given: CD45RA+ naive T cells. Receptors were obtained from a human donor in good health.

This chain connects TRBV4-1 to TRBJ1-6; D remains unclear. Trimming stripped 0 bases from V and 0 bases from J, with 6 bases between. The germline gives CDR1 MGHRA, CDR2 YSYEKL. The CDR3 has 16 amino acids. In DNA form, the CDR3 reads TGCGCCAGCAGCCAAGATCCGAGCTCCTATAATTCACCCCTCCACTTT. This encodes CASSQDPSSYNSPLHF.

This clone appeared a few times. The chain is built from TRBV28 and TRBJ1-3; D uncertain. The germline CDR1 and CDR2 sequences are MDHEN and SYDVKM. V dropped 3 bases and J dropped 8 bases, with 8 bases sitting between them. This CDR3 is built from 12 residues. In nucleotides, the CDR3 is TGTGCCAGCAGTTTGGGTTCGGACACCATATATTTT. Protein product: CASSLGSDTIYF.